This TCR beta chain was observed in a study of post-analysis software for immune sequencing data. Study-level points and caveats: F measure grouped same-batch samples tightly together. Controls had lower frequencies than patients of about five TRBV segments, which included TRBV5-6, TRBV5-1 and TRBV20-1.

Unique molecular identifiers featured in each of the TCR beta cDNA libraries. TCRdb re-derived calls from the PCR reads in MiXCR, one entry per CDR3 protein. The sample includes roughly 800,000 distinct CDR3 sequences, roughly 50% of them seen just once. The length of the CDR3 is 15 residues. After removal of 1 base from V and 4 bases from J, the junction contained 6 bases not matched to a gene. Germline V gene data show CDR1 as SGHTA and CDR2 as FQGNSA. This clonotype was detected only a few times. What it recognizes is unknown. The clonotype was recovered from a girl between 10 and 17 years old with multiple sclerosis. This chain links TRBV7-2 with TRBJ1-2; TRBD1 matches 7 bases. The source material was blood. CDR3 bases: TGTGCCAGCAGCTTAGACAGGGGACTGGGCTATGGCTACACCTTC. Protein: CASSLDRGLGYGYTF.